This is a list of T cell receptor beta chains from one sample in a study of cytotoxic CD8 clonotypes in ibrutinib-treated CLL. Sequencing was performed with immunoSEQ multiplex PCR; in TCRdb, only in-frame clones are kept and a portion is missing. The repertoire includes approximately 330,000 clones, 80% of them detected once, and over 5.5% sits in the top ten. Sequencing was performed on PBMCs, taken before ibrutinib treatment. The receptors were gathered from a human donor with chronic lymphocytic leukemia. Both conserved end residues are part of each CDR3. A D gene is named only where the DNA matches it firmly.

d_gene: TRBD2
len: 15
v_gene: TRBV9
CDR3aa: CASSAGLAGRDIQYF

d_gene: NA
len: 15
v_gene: TRBV23-1
CDR3aa: CASSQGQRISYEQYF

d_gene: TRBD1
len: 14
v_gene: TRBV7-3
CDR3aa: CASSSRTGDETQYF

d_gene: NA
len: 17
v_gene: TRBV4-3
CDR3aa: CASSHRRDSLGFYGYTF

d_gene: TRBD2
len: 18
v_gene: TRBV28
CDR3aa: CASSSTGTSGTHTDTQYF

d_gene: TRBD1
len: 15
v_gene: TRBV19
CDR3aa: CASSTPGTGGEGYTF

d_gene: NA
len: 14
v_gene: TRBV2
CDR3aa: CASIRDTDSYEQYF

d_gene: NA
len: 16
v_gene: TRBV29-1
CDR3aa: CSVVIPASRGQETQYF

d_gene: TRBD2
len: 15
v_gene: TRBV7-6
CDR3aa: CASSQGLAPTYEQYF

d_gene: NA
len: 15
v_gene: TRBV27
CDR3aa: CASSFSRTVSYEQYF

d_gene: TRBD1
len: 20
v_gene: TRBV2
CDR3aa: CASSTGGDGATWATDYGYTF

d_gene: TRBD1
len: 15
v_gene: TRBV29-1
CDR3aa: CSVVNPGQGAETQYF

d_gene: TRBD1
len: 16
v_gene: TRBV6-1
CDR3aa: CASSVGQGVATGELFF

d_gene: TRBD1
len: 13
v_gene: TRBV18
CDR3aa: CASSTGENTEAFF

d_gene: NA
len: 15
v_gene: TRBV9
CDR3aa: CASSVAGGTYNEQFF

d_gene: NA
len: 13
v_gene: TRBV27
CDR3aa: CAPPPDANTEAFF

d_gene: NA
len: 14
v_gene: TRBV7-6
CDR3aa: CASSLTRGNTEAFF

d_gene: NA
len: 14
v_gene: TRBV27
CDR3aa: CASSLGLISYEQYF

d_gene: TRBD2
len: 16
v_gene: TRBV6-1
CDR3aa: CASSEEGGRGVGELFF

d_gene: NA
len: 19
v_gene: TRBV11-2
CDR3aa: CASTMIIPQGLHELYEQYF

d_gene: NA
len: 13
v_gene: TRBV25-1
CDR3aa: CASRAGSGNEQFF

d_gene: TRBD2
len: 15
v_gene: TRBV9
CDR3aa: CASSTRLAGQETQYF

d_gene: NA
len: 13
v_gene: TRBV6-5
CDR3aa: CASRSFFPGGYTF